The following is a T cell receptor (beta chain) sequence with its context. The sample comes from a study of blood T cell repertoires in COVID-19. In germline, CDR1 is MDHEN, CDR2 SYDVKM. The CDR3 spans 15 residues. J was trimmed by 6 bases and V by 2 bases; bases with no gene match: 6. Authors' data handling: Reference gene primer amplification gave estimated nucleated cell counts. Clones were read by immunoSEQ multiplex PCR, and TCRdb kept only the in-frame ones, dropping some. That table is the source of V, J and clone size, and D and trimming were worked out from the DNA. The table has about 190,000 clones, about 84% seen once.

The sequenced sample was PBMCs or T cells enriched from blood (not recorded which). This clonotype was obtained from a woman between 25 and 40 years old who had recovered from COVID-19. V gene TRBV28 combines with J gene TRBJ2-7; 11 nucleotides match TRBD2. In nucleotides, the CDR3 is TGTGCCAGCAGTTTAGTAGCGGGAGGGCCAATCGAGCAGTACTTC. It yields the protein CASSLVAGGPIEQYF.